This T cell receptor beta chain appears in the sequencing data of a study of cytomegalovirus exposure and HLA in healthy donors. Study-wide results and caveats: Segments of the TCR beta V type were, in most cases, productive about 87% or about 30% of the time in an earlier analysis. From TCR beta sequences, most subjects' HLA-A and HLA-B alleles were reportedly predicted accurately.

A remark on this clone: Its antigen is not identified. Other DNA sequences from this sample encode an identical CDR3 as well.

Deletions cut 0 bases from V and 5 bases from J, with 7 bases between. The CDR3 runs 13 residues. Germline-derived CDR1 and CDR2 are SGHTA and FQGTGA. Use of 60 Vbeta and 13 Jbeta primers characterized the PCR. TCRdb's copy holds only in-frame clones and misses some; the assay was immunoSEQ multiplex PCR. The table includes over 150,000 clones, about 63% detected once. Sequences were obtained from PBMCs. V is TRBV7-3 and J is TRBJ2-5, with no clear D. This sequence was found in a woman in her 40s in good health and CMV-seropositive. The CDR3 region is CASSLTTQETQYF. The CDR3 DNA reads as TGTGCCAGCAGCTTAACGACTCAGGAGACCCAGTACTTC. Full variable domain (rest looked up from reference TRBV7-3 and TRBJ2-5): GAGVSQTPSNKVTEKGKYVELRCDPISGHTALYWYRQSLGQGPEFLIYFQGTGAADDSGLPNDRFFAVRPEGSVSTLKIQRTERGDSAVYLCASSLTTQETQYFGPGTRLLVL.